This T cell receptor (beta chain) comes out of a study of blood T cell repertoires in COVID-19. About the study: From the United States, Italy and Spain came samples of acute and convalescent COVID-19.

The table came from immunoSEQ multiplex PCR; TCRdb's copy has only in-frame clones and leaves some out. Among about 46,000 clones listed, more than 85% were seen once. The CDR3 is made up of 12 amino acids. V gave up 4 bases and J gave up 8 bases; unmatched junction bases: 5. The V gene's germline CDR1 is SGHDT and CDR2 YYEEEE. This TCR derives from a man aged 45 to 65 with acute or convalescent COVID-19. The chain is built from TRBV5-6 and TRBJ1-2, with 7 bases fitting TRBD1. The material sequenced was peripheral blood. In DNA, the CDR3 is TGTGCCAGCAGCCTCGCGGACAGGGGCTACACCTTC. This encodes CASSLADRGYTF. Variable domain in full (rest from reference TRBV5-6 and TRBJ1-2): DAGVTQSPTHLIKTRGQQVTLRCSPKSGHDTVSWYQQALGQGPQFIFQYYEEEERQRGNFPDRFSGHQFPNYSSELNVNALLLGDSALYLCASSLADRGYTFGSGTRLTVV.